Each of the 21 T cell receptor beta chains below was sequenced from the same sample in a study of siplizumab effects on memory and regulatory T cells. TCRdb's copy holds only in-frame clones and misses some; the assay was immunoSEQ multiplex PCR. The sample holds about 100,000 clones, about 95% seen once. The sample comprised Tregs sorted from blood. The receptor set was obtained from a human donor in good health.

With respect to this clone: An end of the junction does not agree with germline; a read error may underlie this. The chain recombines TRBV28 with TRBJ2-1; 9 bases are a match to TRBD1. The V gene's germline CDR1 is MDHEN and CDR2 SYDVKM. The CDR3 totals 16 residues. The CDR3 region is CASSLGTGKDYNEQLF. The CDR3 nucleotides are TGTGCCAGCAGTCTAGGGACAGGGAAGGATTACAATGAGCAGCTCTTC.

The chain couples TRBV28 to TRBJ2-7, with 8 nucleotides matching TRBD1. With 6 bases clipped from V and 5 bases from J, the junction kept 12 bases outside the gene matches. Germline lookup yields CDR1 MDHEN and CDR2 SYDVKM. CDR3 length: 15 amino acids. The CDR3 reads CASSPPGTGGNEQYF. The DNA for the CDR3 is TGTGCCAGCAGCCCGCCCGGGACAGGTGGGAACGAGCAGTACTTC.

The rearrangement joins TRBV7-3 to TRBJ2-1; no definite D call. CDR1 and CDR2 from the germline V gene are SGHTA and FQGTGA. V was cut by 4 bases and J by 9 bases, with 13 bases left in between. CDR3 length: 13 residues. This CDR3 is CASSSTPGGEQFF. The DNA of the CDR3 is TGTGCCAGCAGCTCCACTCCCGGTGGTGAGCAGTTCTTC.

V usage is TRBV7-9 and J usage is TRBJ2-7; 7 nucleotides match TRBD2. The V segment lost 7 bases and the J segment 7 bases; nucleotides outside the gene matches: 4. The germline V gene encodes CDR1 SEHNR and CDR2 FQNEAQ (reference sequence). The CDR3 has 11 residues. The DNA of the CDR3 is TGTGCCAGCAAGCCGGGGGGAGAGCAGTACTTC. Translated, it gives CASKPGGEQYF.

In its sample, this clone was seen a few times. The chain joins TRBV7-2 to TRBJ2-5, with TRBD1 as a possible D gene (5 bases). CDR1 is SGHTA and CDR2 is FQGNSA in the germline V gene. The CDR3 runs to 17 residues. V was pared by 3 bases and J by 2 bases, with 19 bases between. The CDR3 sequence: CASSLHPTRAGQETQYF. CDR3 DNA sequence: TGTGCCAGCAGCTTGCATCCGACCCGGGCAGGGCAAGAGACCCAGTACTTC.

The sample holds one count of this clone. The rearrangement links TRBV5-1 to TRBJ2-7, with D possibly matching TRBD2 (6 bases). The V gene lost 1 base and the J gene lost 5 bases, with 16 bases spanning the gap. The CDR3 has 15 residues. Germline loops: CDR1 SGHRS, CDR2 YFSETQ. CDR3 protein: CASSLLIGEADEQYF. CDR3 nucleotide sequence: TGCGCCAGCAGCTTGCTAATTGGGGAGGCGGACGAGCAGTACTTC.

CDR3 loop: CASSIDRVSQPQHF. In DNA, the CDR3 is TGTGCCAGTTCCATCGACAGGGTTAGTCAGCCCCAGCATTTT. The chain has TRBV19 and TRBJ1-5; 7 bases agree with TRBD1. CDR3 size: 14 residues. V dropped 8 bases and J dropped 6; count of bases not matched to a gene: 10. Germline V gene data show CDR1 as LNHDA and CDR2 as SQIVND (reference sequence).

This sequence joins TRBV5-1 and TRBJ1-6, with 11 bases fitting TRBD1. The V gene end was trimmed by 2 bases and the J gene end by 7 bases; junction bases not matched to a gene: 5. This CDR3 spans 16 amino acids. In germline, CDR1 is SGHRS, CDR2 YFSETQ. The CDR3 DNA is TGCGCCAGCAGCTTACTGAGGGACAGGGGGAATTCACCCCTCCACTTT. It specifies CASSLLRDRGNSPLHF.

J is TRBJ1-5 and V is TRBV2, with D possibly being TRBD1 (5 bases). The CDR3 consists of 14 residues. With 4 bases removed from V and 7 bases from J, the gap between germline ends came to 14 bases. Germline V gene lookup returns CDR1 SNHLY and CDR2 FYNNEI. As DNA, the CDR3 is TGTGCCAGCAGTGGAACCCTCCGGGGCCAGCCCCAGCATTTT. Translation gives CASSGTLRGQPQHF.

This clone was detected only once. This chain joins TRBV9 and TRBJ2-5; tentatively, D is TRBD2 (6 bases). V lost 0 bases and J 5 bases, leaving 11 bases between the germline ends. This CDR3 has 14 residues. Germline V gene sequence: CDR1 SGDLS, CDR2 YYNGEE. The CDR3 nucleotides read TGTGCCAGCAGCGTAGCTGGGGGGAAGGAGACCCAGTACTTC. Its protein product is CASSVAGGKETQYF.

The CDR3 spells CASSLRSWAGGQETQYF. CDR3 nucleotide sequence: TGTGCCAGCAGCTTACGCAGTTGGGCCGGGGGCCAAGAGACCCAGTACTTC. The chain recombines TRBV11-1 with TRBJ2-5, with D possibly TRBD2 on 6 matching bases. V lost 2 bases and J 1 base, leaving 17 bases between the germline ends. Germline loops: CDR1 SGHAT, CDR2 FQDESV (reference sequence). The CDR3 runs 17 residues.

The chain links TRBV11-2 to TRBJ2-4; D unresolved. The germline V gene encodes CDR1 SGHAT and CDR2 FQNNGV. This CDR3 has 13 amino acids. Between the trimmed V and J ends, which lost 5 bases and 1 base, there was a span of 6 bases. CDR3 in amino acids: CASSPVAKNIQYF. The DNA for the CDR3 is TGTGCCAGCAGCCCTGTTGCCAAAAACATTCAGTACTTC.

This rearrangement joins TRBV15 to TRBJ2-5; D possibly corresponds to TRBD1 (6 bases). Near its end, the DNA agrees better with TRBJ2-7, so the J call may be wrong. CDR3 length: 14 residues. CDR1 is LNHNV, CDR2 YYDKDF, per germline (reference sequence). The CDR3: CATSRDTGTYEQYF. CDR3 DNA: TGTGCCACCAGCAGAGATACAGGGACCTACGAGCAGTACTTC.

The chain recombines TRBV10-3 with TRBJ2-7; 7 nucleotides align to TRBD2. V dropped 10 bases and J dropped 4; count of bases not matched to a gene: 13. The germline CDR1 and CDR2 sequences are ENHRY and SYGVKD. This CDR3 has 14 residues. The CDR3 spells CATSGFRGDYEQYF. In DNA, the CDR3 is TGTGCCACCTCCGGCTTCCGGGGGGATTACGAGCAGTACTTC.

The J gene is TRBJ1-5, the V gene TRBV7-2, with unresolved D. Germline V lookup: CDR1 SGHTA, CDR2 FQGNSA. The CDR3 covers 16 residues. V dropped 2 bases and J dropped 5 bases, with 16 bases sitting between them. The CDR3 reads CASSLRTNYGDQPQHF. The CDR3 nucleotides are TGTGCCAGCAGCTTAAGGACCAACTACGGGGATCAGCCCCAGCATTTT.

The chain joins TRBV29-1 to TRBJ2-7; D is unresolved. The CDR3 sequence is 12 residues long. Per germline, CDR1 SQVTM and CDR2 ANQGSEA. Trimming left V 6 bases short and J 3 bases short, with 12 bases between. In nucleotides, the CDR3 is TGCAGCGTGAGAGATGCAGACTACGAGCAGTACTTC. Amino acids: CSVRDADYEQYF.

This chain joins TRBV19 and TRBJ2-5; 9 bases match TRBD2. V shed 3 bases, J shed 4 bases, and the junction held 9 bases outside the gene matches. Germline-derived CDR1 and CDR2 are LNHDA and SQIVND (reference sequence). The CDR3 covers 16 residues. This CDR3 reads CASSINLAGWGETQYF. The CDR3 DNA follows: TGTGCCAGTAGTATCAACCTAGCGGGATGGGGAGAGACCCAGTACTTC.

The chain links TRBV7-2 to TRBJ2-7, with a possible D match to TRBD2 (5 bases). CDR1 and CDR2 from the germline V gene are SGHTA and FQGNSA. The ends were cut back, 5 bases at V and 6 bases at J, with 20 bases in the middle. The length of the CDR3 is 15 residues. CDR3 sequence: CASSRNTVVGGEQYF. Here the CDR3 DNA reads TGTGCCAGCAGCCGCAACACGGTAGTTGGAGGCGAGCAGTACTTC.

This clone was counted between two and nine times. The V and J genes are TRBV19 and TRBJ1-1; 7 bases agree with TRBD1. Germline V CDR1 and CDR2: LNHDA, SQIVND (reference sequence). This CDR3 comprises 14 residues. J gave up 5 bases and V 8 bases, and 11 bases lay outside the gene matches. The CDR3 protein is CASSLGGAVTEAFF. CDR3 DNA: TGTGCCAGTTCCCTAGGGGGCGCGGTAACTGAAGCTTTCTTT.

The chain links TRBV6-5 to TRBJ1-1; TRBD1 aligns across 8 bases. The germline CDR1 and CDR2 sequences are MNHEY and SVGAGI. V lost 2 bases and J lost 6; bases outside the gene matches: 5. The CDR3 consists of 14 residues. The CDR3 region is CASSYEDRVSEAFF. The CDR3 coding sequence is TGTGCCAGCAGTTACGAGGACAGGGTCTCTGAAGCTTTCTTT.

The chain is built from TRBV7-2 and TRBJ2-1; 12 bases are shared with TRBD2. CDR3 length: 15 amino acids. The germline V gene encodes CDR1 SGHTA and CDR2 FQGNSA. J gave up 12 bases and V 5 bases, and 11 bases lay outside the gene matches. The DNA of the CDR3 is TGTGCCAGCAGCCAAGCTAGCGGGAGGGGAATTGTGCAGTTCTTC. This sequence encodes CASSQASGRGIVQFF. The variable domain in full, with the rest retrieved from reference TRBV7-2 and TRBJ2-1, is GAGVSQSPSNKVTEKGKDVELRCDPISGHTALYWYRQSLGQGLEFLIYFQGNSAPDKSGLPSDRFSAERTGGSVSTLTIQRTQQEDSAVYLCASSQASGRGIVQFFGPGTRLTVL.